Sequencing of this T cell receptor (beta chain) was carried out in a study of vaccination and CD4 T cells after COVID-19. Time point in this sample: late sampling 161 to 241 days after vaccination in a few convalescent patients. Treatment: roughly ten-day PBMC culture with coronavirus spike peptide pools or control peptides (ViraFEST assay). The study sequenced cultured CD4+ T cell DNA using the Oncomine TCR Beta short-read assay. TCRdb reprocessed the PCR reads with MiXCR, giving one entry per CDR3 protein. Among 20,000 to 25,000 distinct CDR3 sequences, 46% were seen once, and the ten largest hold around an eighth. CDR3 length: 19 residues. The germline CDR1 and CDR2 sequences are MNHEY and SVGEGT. J lost 1 base, V lost 6 bases, and 16 bases had no gene match. Regarding the study as a whole: Relatively few convalescent patients were studied, without early post-infection timepoints.

Notes on this clonotype: What it binds is not known.

The sequence derives from a human donor who had recovered from COVID-19. The genes are TRBV6-2 or TRBV6-3 and TRBJ2-5, with 11 nucleotides matching TRBD2. Sequencing was performed on CD4+ T cells from blood, cultured in vitro, taken about 7 months after SARS-CoV-2 vaccination. The CDR3 loop reads CASRTVFTSGSRIQETQYF. The CDR3 DNA reads as TGTGCCAGCAGGACTGTGTTCACTAGCGGGAGTCGCATCCAAGAGACCCAGTACTTC.